Below, 26 T cell receptor beta chains from the same sample are listed, as sequenced in a study of T cells in localized non-small cell lung cancer. Profiled with immunoSEQ multiplex PCR; TCRdb holds only in-frame clones, not every one. The repertoire consists of approximately 47,000 clones, with 86% occurring once and the leading ten covering approximately 2.4%. The specimen comprised PBMCs, sampled before any cancer treatment. The receptors were gathered from a man aged 40-75 years with stage II lung adenocarcinoma.

The V call is TRBV12-5, the J call TRBJ2-6; the D gene is possibly TRBD1 (5 bases). This CDR3 region has 20 residues. V lost 0 bases to trimming and J lost 4 bases, with 22 bases between them. Germline V gives CDR1 LGHNT, CDR2 FRNRAP. The CDR3 DNA reads as TGTGCTAGTGGTTTGGTACAGTGGCCAGGCCAGGGTCTCGGGGCCAACGTCCTGACTTTC. Translated: CASGLVQWPGQGLGANVLTF.

This clone was seen a few times. Other DNA sequences in this specimen translate into the identical CDR3. The CDR3 reads CASSVAPGNTEAFF. The CDR3 region has the DNA TGTGCCAGCAGCGTAGCGCCTGGGAACACTGAAGCTTTCTTT. The gene calls are TRBV9 and TRBJ1-1; D call uncertain. CDR3 length equals 14 residues. Germline loops: CDR1 SGDLS, CDR2 YYNGEE. Trimming took off 0 bases at V and 1 base at J, with 7 bases between the two ends.

The V call is TRBV18, the J call TRBJ1-2, with D perhaps TRBD1 (5 bases). Trimming took 2 bases from V and 5 from J, leaving 9 bases between them. The CDR3 has 13 residues. Germline loops: CDR1 KGHSH, CDR2 LQKENI. In DNA form, the CDR3 reads TGTGCCAGCTCACCAGGGACCTGGTATGGCTACACCTTC. This encodes CASSPGTWYGYTF.

The rearrangement uses TRBV5-4 and TRBJ2-5; either TRBD1 or TRBD2 may fit D (5 bases each). The germline gives CDR1 SGHNT, CDR2 YYREEE (reference sequence). Trimming cost V 0 bases and J 5 bases, with 11 bases left between them. The CDR3 contains 14 residues. The CDR3 DNA reads as TGTGCCAGCAGCTTGGACAGCTGGGGGGAGACCCAGTACTTC. Translation gives CASSLDSWGETQYF. Full variable domain (rest looked up from reference TRBV5-4 and TRBJ2-5): ETGVTQSPTHLIKTRGQQVTLRCSSQSGHNTVSWYQQALGQGPQFIFQYYREEENGRGNFPPRFSGLQFPNYSSELNVNALELDDSALYLCASSLDSWGETQYFGPGTRLLVL.

This rearrangement joins TRBV6-1 to TRBJ1-2; 7 nucleotides match TRBD1. This CDR3 region has 13 residues. J lost 6 bases, V lost 5 bases, and 6 bases had no gene match. In germline, CDR1 is MNHNS, CDR2 SASEGT. CDR3 DNA: TGTGCCAGCAGTTTGACAGGGTCGGATGGCTACACCTTC. This translates into CASSLTGSDGYTF.

The chain links TRBV4-2 to TRBJ1-1; D call uncertain. Trimming left V 1 base short and J 7 bases short, with 7 bases between. The CDR3 loop spans 12 amino acids. Germline CDR1 and CDR2: LGHNA and YNFKEQ. CDR3 nucleotide sequence: TGTGCCAGCAGCCAAGGCAGGCTTGAAGCTTTCTTT. This codes for CASSQGRLEAFF.

V usage is TRBV27 and J usage is TRBJ1-2; the D is unclear. V lost 5 bases, J lost 4 bases, and 5 bases lay in between. The CDR3 extends over 11 amino acids. Germline CDR1 reads MNHEY; CDR2 reads SMNVEV (reference sequence). In DNA form, the CDR3 reads TGTGCCAGCAGTGACTTCTATGGCTACACCTTC. Translated, it gives CASSDFYGYTF.

The chain uses TRBV2 and TRBJ2-7, with a weak D call TRBD1 (6 bases). CDR1 and CDR2 (germline): SNHLY, FYNNEI. Trimming shortened V by 10 bases and J by 6 bases, and 22 bases separated the two germline ends. The CDR3 covers 14 residues. Written as DNA, the CDR3 is TGTGCCATCGACAAGCGACAGGCCGCCACCGAGCAGTACTTC. This sequence encodes CAIDKRQAATEQYF. Supplemented by reference TRBV2 and TRBJ2-7, the full variable domain reads EPEVTQTPSHQVTQMGQEVILRCVPISNHLYFYWYRQILGQKVEFLVSFYNNEISEKSEIFDDQFSVERPDGSNFTLKIRSTKLEDSAMYFCAIDKRQAATEQYFGPGTRLTVT.

The chain combines TRBV30 with TRBJ2-3; 10 positions agree with TRBD2. Germline-derived CDR1 and CDR2 are GTSNPN and SVGIG (reference sequence). V dropped 5 bases and J dropped 8; count of bases not matched to a gene: 10. The CDR3 runs to 14 residues. CDR3 protein: CAWDLAGAEGTQYF. CDR3 sequence (DNA): TGTGCCTGGGACCTAGCGGGGGCTGAGGGTACGCAGTATTTT.

The rearrangement joins TRBV5-5 to TRBJ1-1, with no clear D. Trimming stripped 0 bases from V and 3 bases from J, with 9 bases between. Germline lookup yields CDR1 SGHKS and CDR2 YYEKEE (reference sequence). The CDR3 sequence is 14 residues long. In DNA, the CDR3 is TGTGCCAGCAGCTTGGCCCGGTGGGACACTGAAGCTTTCTTT. This gives the protein CASSLARWDTEAFF.

This clone was observed once. The chain is built from TRBV7-2 and TRBJ1-6; D gene ambiguous. CDR1 and CDR2 from the germline V gene are SGHTA and FQGNSA. V was trimmed by 5 bases and J by 2 bases, leaving 1 base between them. The CDR3 has 12 residues. For the CDR3, the DNA is TGTGCCAGCAGCCCCTATAATTCACCCCTCCACTTT. Residues: CASSPYNSPLHF.

The chain recombines TRBV5-3 with TRBJ1-1; the D is unclear. TRBV5-3 is an open reading frame, and its role is uncertain. V was shortened by 1 base and J by 5 bases, with 15 bases between the two germline ends. The length of the CDR3 is 15 residues. The CDR3 sequence: CARSLKEGGNTEAFF. CDR3 DNA: TGTGCCAGAAGCTTGAAGGAGGGCGGGAATACTGAAGCTTTCTTT.

The chain employs TRBV6-1 and TRBJ1-1; D is uncertain. Between the trimmed V and J ends, which lost 3 bases and 0 bases, there was a span of 8 bases. Germline V lookup: CDR1 MNHNS, CDR2 SASEGT. The CDR3 is 14 residues long. The CDR3 DNA reads as TGTGCCAGCAGTGAGGGATACATGAACACTGAAGCTTTCTTT. Amino acid sequence: CASSEGYMNTEAFF.

This clone appeared once. The CDR3: CASSGGSGAYNEQFF. Here the CDR3 DNA reads TGTGCCAGCAGCGGTGGGTCAGGCGCCTACAATGAGCAGTTCTTC. The chain combines TRBV5-6 with TRBJ2-1; unclear D gene. Germline V gene sequence: CDR1 SGHDT, CDR2 YYEEEE. The length of the CDR3 is 15 residues. V lost 4 bases, J lost 2 bases, and 13 bases lay in between.

The chain combines TRBV11-2 with TRBJ1-1; D is ambiguous. This CDR3 spans 13 amino acids. Trimming pared 5 bases from V and 3 bases from J, leaving 10 bases between. CDR1 SGHAT and CDR2 FQNNGV come from the germline V gene. CDR3 bases: TGTGCCAGCAGCCATGGATGGGACACTGAAGCTTTCTTT. Translating it yields CASSHGWDTEAFF.

This clone was counted once. The chain recombines TRBV5-5 with TRBJ1-6; TRBD1 agrees at 10 bases. Looked up from germline, CDR1 is SGHKS and CDR2 is YYEKEE (reference sequence). The CDR3 is 19 amino acids. The junction had 6 bases not matched to a gene; V was cut back by 0 bases and J by 0 bases. CDR3 protein: CASSLERDRGSSYNSPLHF. CDR3 in DNA: TGTGCCAGCAGCTTGGAGAGGGACAGGGGCTCCTCCTATAATTCACCCCTCCACTTT.

V gene TRBV19 combines with J gene TRBJ1-2; possible D gene TRBD1, 6 bases. Trimming took 3 bases from V and 5 from J, leaving 10 bases between them. The CDR3 extends over 13 amino acids. Germline CDR1 and CDR2: LNHDA and SQIVND (reference sequence). The CDR3 DNA sequence: TGTGCCAGTAGTATCGAGGACAGTTATGGCTACACCTTC. Its protein product is CASSIEDSYGYTF.

The rearrangement joins TRBV7-2 to TRBJ1-2, with 8 bases aligning to TRBD1. The CDR3 runs 13 residues. Per the germline V gene, CDR1 is SGHTA and CDR2 is FQGNSA. V lost 3 bases and J lost 4; bases outside the gene matches: 1. CDR3 nucleotides: TGTGCCAGCAGCTTTCAGGGGGCCTATGGCTACACCTTC. Amino acid sequence: CASSFQGAYGYTF. Full variable domain (remainder filled in from reference TRBV7-2 and TRBJ1-2): GAGVSQSPSNKVTEKGKDVELRCDPISGHTALYWYRQSLGQGLEFLIYFQGNSAPDKSGLPSDRFSAERTGGSVSTLTIQRTQQEDSAVYLCASSFQGAYGYTFGSGTRLTVV.

The chain recombines TRBV7-6 with TRBJ1-4, with 7 bases that match TRBD1. The germline CDR1 and CDR2 sequences are SGHVS and FNYEAQ. The CDR3 is 15 residues long. V gave up 1 base and J gave up 8 bases; unmatched junction bases: 7. CDR3 bases: TGTGCCAGCAGCTTAGGGGGGGGACAGAACGAAAAACTGTTTTTT. Encoded protein: CASSLGGGQNEKLFF.

The rearrangement uses TRBV28 and TRBJ1-1; 8 bases map to TRBD1. V lost 5 bases to trimming and J lost 5 bases; unmatched junction nucleotides: 10. This CDR3 region has 15 residues. Germline V gene sequence: CDR1 MDHEN, CDR2 SYDVKM. For the CDR3, the DNA is TGTGCCAGCAGTCCCCAGGACAGGGTGAGGACTGAAGCTTTCTTT. Protein product: CASSPQDRVRTEAFF.

The sample holds a few counts of this clone. The gene calls are TRBV7-6 and TRBJ2-1; 7 nucleotides line up with TRBD1. The CDR3 sequence is 15 residues long. CDR1 is SGHVS, CDR2 FNYEAQ, per germline. J was trimmed by 3 bases and V by 1 base; bases with no gene match: 3. This chain's CDR3 is CASSLEGGLYNEQFF. DNA of the CDR3: TGTGCCAGCAGCTTAGAAGGGGGCCTCTACAATGAGCAGTTCTTC.

The chain joins TRBV5-1 to TRBJ2-7, with 10 bases that match TRBD1. The CDR3 is 14 amino acids. Unmatched junction bases numbered 6, after V lost 3 bases and J lost 6 bases. Looked up from germline, CDR1 is SGHRS and CDR2 is YFSETQ. CDR3 loop: CASSSWGQGSEQYF. The CDR3 bases are TGCGCCAGCAGCTCTTGGGGACAGGGGAGCGAGCAGTACTTC.

This chain connects TRBV6-5 to TRBJ1-1; tentatively, D is TRBD1 (5 bases). V lost 4 bases and J 9 bases, leaving 12 bases between the germline ends. CDR1 and CDR2 from the germline V gene are MNHEY and SVGAGI. This CDR3 is built from 12 residues. CDR3 region: CASSLGQGKAFF. The CDR3 coding sequence is TGTGCCAGCAGTTTGGGCCAGGGAAAAGCTTTCTTT.

This clone was picked up one time. The CDR3 loop reads CASSLAGQGASYNEQFF. The CDR3 DNA reads TGCGCCAGCAGCTTGGCGGGACAGGGGGCTTCCTACAATGAGCAGTTCTTC. The rearrangement joins TRBV5-1 to TRBJ2-1, with 12 positions matching TRBD1. The germline V gene encodes CDR1 SGHRS and CDR2 YFSETQ. V lost 0 bases, J lost 1 base, and 2 bases stayed unmatched. This CDR3 is built from 17 residues.

The chain is built from TRBV18 and TRBJ1-2; the D gene is possibly TRBD1 (6 bases). V lost 2 bases to trimming and J lost 3 bases, with 16 bases between them. The CDR3 is 16 residues long. The V gene's germline CDR1 is KGHSH and CDR2 LQKENI. In nucleotides, the CDR3 is TGTGCCAGCTCACCAGTGGGACCGGGACAAGACTATGGCTACACCTTC. This translates into CASSPVGPGQDYGYTF.

The chain is built from TRBV6-1 and TRBJ1-2; perhaps TRBD1 as D (5 bases). Germline CDR1 and CDR2: MNHNS and SASEGT. This CDR3 is 14 amino acids long. Trimming removed 6 bases from V and 4 bases from J, with 15 bases in between. The CDR3 loop reads CASSPRDLGYGYTF. In nucleotides, the CDR3 is TGTGCCAGCAGCCCCCGGGACTTGGGCTATGGCTACACCTTC.